The T cell receptor (beta chain) under discussion was sequenced for a study of graft-versus-host responses after intestinal transplantation. Study context: Every recipient underwent anti-thymocyte globulin induction, then tacrolimus and steroids for 2 to 3 years.

Study-wide results and limits: Individuals who had graft-donor T cell macrochimerism had allografts that showed high graft-versus-host to host-versus-graft clonal ratios. Recipient marrow showed GvH clones, some seen first in ileum or blood.

Processed graft tissue released its intraepithelial and lamina propria lymphocytes. The repertoire was sequenced with immunoSEQ multiplex PCR; TCRdb's copy has only in-frame clones and lacks some. The sample has more than 6,000 clones; 80% to 85% are singletons. The germline CDR1 and CDR2 sequences are MGHRA and YSYEKL. The V gene end was trimmed by 4 bases and the J gene end by 0 bases; junction bases not matched to a gene: 7. The CDR3 consists of 17 residues. Concerning this clone itself: Its antigen is currently unknown.

The chain couples TRBV4-1 to TRBJ2-7; the match to TRBD2 covers 12 bases. The receptor comes from a human patient who received an intestinal transplant, so some T cells may come from the graft donor. The specimen comprised ileum tissue, sampled 120 to 130 days after transplant. The CDR3 here is CASSRRTSGEVSYEQYF. CDR3 sequence (DNA): TGCGCCAGCAGCCGACGGACTAGCGGGGAAGTCTCCTACGAGCAGTACTTC.